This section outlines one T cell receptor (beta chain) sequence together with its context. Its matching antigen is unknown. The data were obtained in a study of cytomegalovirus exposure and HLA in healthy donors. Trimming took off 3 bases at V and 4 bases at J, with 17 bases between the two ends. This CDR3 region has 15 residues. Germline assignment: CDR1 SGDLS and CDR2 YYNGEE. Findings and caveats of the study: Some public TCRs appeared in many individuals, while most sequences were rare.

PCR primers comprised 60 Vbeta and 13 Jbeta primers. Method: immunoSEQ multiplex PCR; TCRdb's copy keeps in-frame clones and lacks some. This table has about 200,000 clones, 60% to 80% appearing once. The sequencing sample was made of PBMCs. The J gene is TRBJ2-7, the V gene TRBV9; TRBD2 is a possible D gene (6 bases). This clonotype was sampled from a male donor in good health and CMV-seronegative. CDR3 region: CASSAKGGTQYEQYF. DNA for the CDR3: TGTGCCAGCAGCGCTAAGGGCGGGACCCAATACGAGCAGTACTTC.